These 13 T cell receptor beta chains were sequenced from one sample in a study of blood T cell repertoires in COVID-19 (dated by TCRdb to 2020 to 2021). The library was produced with the immunoSEQ multiplex PCR assay. As stored in TCRdb, this immuneACCESS dataset retains in-frame rearrangements with V and J assigned. A fraction of the clones does not appear; measured against another copy, unresolved V genes explain less than half of the discrepancy, and the remainder lacks a known reason. The sample records 150,000 to 200,000 clones, roughly four fifths of which are singletons. Roughly 14% of the sample is in the top ten clones. Material for sequencing was peripheral blood. All receptors come from a man over 45 who had recovered from COVID-19.

The chain employs TRBV24-1 and TRBJ2-7, with 9 bases fitting TRBD1. V trimming: 3 bases; J trimming: 6 bases; junction bases outside the gene matches: 8. The CDR3 loop spans 15 amino acids. The germline V gene encodes CDR1 KGHDR and CDR2 SFDVKD. CDR3 sequence (DNA): TGTGCCACCAGTGATCCGGGACAGGGAAGTAGCGAGCAGTACTTC. Residues: CATSDPGQGSSEQYF.

The chain recombines TRBV6-5 with TRBJ2-3; 8 bases are a match to TRBD2. J lost 3 bases, V lost 4 bases, and 6 bases had no gene match. This CDR3 is 15 amino acids long. CDR1 is MNHEY and CDR2 is SVGAGI in the germline V gene. DNA of the CDR3: TGTGCCAGCAGTTCGCCTAGCGGGCGTACAGATACGCAGTATTTT. This gives the protein CASSSPSGRTDTQYF.

This clone has just a few counts. The chain employs TRBV7-2 and TRBJ1-5; 7 positions agree with TRBD1. CDR3 length equals 13 residues. Germline assignment: CDR1 SGHTA and CDR2 FQGNSA. V was clipped by 5 bases and J by 5 bases; unmatched bases: 3. The CDR3 protein is CASSITGDQPQHF. The CDR3 nucleotides are TGTGCCAGCAGCATAACAGGGGATCAGCCCCAGCATTTT.

The V and J genes are TRBV7-8 and TRBJ2-3; the match to TRBD1 covers 9 bases. J was trimmed by 0 bases and V by 1 base; bases with no gene match: 14. Germline V gives CDR1 SGHVS, CDR2 FQNEAQ. This CDR3 has 20 residues. CDR3 sequence (DNA): TGTGCCAGCAGCTTAGGGGGACAGGGTTTTCACTCCTCTAGCACAGATACGCAGTATTTT. It yields the protein CASSLGGQGFHSSSTDTQYF.

J is TRBJ2-7 and V is TRBV30; TRBD1 agrees at 8 bases. V lost 2 bases, J lost 2 bases, and 5 bases stayed unmatched. CDR1 is GTSNPN and CDR2 is SVGIG in the germline V gene (reference sequence). This CDR3 is built from 14 residues. The CDR3 nucleotides are TGTGCCTGGAGTCGACAGGGGTTGGCCTACGAGCAGTACTTC. Amino acids: CAWSRQGLAYEQYF. Complete variable domain (other parts from reference TRBV30 and TRBJ2-7): SQTIHQWPATLVQPVGSPLSLECTVEGTSNPNLYWYRQAAGRGLQLLFYSVGIGQISSEVPQNLSASRPQDRQFILSSKKLLLSDSGFYLCAWSRQGLAYEQYFGPGTRLTVT.

V usage is TRBV30 and J usage is TRBJ1-5, with TRBD1 matching over 9 bases. The CDR3 covers 14 residues. Germline V lookup: CDR1 GTSNPN, CDR2 SVGIG (reference sequence). J gave up 5 bases and V 0 bases, and 2 bases lay outside the gene matches. CDR3 residues: CAWSVGQGDQPQHF. CDR3 bases: TGTGCCTGGAGTGTGGGACAGGGAGATCAGCCCCAGCATTTT.

As DNA, the CDR3 is TGTGCCAGCAGTTTATACGGGTTCTACGAGCAGTACTTC. This codes for CASSLYGFYEQYF. The rearrangement links TRBV6-2 or TRBV6-3 to TRBJ2-7, with unresolved D. Germline V gene lookup returns CDR1 MNHEY and CDR2 SVGEGT. This CDR3 spans 13 amino acids. Trimming stripped 4 bases from V and 3 bases from J, with 10 bases between.

This clone came up a few times. The chain employs TRBV5-4 and TRBJ2-2; 7 bases match TRBD1. CDR3 length equals 14 residues. V shed 3 bases, J shed 1 base, and the junction held 0 bases outside the gene matches. Per the germline V gene, CDR1 is SGHNT and CDR2 is YYREEE (reference sequence). The CDR3 DNA is TGTGCCAGCAGCTGGACAGGGAACACCGGGGAGCTGTTTTTT. Protein product: CASSWTGNTGELFF.

This clone was detected only a few times. The chain links TRBV27 to TRBJ2-1, with D tentatively TRBD1 (6 bases). Germline lookup yields CDR1 MNHEY and CDR2 SMNVEV (reference sequence). Trimming took 4 bases from V and 12 from J, leaving 13 bases between them. This CDR3 has 12 amino acids. The CDR3 nucleotides are TGTGCCAGCAGTTCCACAGGGCGAGTGCAGTTCTTC. This codes for CASSSTGRVQFF.

This chain joins TRBV11-2 and TRBJ2-2; maybe TRBD1 (5 bases). V gave up 4 bases and J gave up 4 bases, with 19 bases separating them. Germline CDR1 and CDR2: SGHAT and FQNNGV. The CDR3 runs 17 residues. CDR3 bases: TGTGCCAGCAGCTCGAACCCTGTCTGGGGCCTCACCGGGGAGCTGTTTTTT. It yields the protein CASSSNPVWGLTGELFF.

The V call is TRBV29-1, the J call TRBJ1-3; TRBD1 matches at 8 bases. This CDR3 has 13 residues. Germline values: CDR1 SQVTM, CDR2 ANQGSEA. V was pared by 7 bases and J by 0 bases, with 2 bases of the junction left unmatched. CDR3 nucleotides: TGCAGCGCCGGGACAGGCTCTGGAAACACCATATATTTT. Translation: CSAGTGSGNTIYF.

The chain is built from TRBV7-9 and TRBJ2-1; 8 bases are a match to TRBD2. Germline V gives CDR1 SEHNR, CDR2 FQNEAQ (reference sequence). J gave up 8 bases and V 4 bases, and 10 bases lay outside the gene matches. The CDR3 is 15 amino acids. The CDR3 region has the DNA TGTGCCAGCAGCTCTTTTTTTAGCGGGACCCATGAGCAGTTCTTC. Its protein product is CASSSFFSGTHEQFF.

This chain connects TRBV13 to TRBJ2-3; 14 bases map to TRBD2. Germline V gene data show CDR1 as PRHDT and CDR2 as FYEKMQ (reference sequence). The trim removed 3 bases at V and 4 bases at J, leaving 3 bases unmatched. The CDR3 is 16 amino acids. The CDR3 reads CASSLTSGRASDTQYF. The CDR3 region has the DNA TGTGCCAGCAGCTTGACTAGCGGGAGGGCGTCAGATACGCAGTATTTT.